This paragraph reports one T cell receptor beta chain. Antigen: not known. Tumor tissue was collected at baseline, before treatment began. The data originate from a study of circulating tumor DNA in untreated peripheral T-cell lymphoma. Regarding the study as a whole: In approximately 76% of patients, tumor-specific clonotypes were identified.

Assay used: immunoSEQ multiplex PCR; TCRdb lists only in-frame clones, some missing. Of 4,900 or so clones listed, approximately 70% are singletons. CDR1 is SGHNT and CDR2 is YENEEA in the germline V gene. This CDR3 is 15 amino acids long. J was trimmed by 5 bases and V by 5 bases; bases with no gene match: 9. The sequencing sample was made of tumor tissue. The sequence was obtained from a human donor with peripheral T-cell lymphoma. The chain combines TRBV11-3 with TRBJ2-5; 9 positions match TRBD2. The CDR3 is CASSDKREAPETQYF. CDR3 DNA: TGTGCCAGCAGCGATAAGCGGGAGGCCCCGGAGACCCAGTACTTC.